Listed below are T cell receptor beta chains from one sample, sequenced in a study of cytomegalovirus exposure and HLA in healthy donors. Repertoires were generated with immunoSEQ multiplex PCR, while TCRdb's copy carries only in-frame clones and drops some. The sample totals under 200,000 clones. Sequenced input: PBMCs. Every receptor here comes from a man aged 25-45 years in good health and CMV-seronegative. Both conserved end residues are trimmed from each CDR3. Each record gives: V gene, J gene, CDR3 protein.

TRBV2,TRBJ2-7,ASIIGAGDSYEQY
TRBV6-5,TRBJ2-7,ASRPRQGTFDEQY
TRBV9,TRBJ1-2,ASSGLGDGYT
TRBV6-6,TRBJ1-1,ASSRPPGNTEAF
TRBV5-1,TRBJ2-3,ASSLAVGLADRTDTQY
TRBV5-1,TRBJ2-1,ASSLRPAGGNEQF
TRBV2,TRBJ1-2,ASSDGETYGYT
TRBV18,TRBJ1-4,ASSPTATNEKLF
TRBV19,TRBJ2-7,ASGTGTYEQY
TRBV6-5,TRBJ2-5,ASSYLGTRETQY
TRBV6-5,TRBJ2-7,ASSRDRGRYEQY
TRBV6-1,TRBJ2-2,ASRDRFNTGELF
TRBV6-5,TRBJ2-7,ASSYDRHHEQY
TRBV7-9,TRBJ2-5,ASIYSGTAVSETQY
TRBV7-3,TRBJ2-3,ASTRGWGTDTQY
TRBV29-1,TRBJ2-7,SVEEARGEAGFSYEQY
TRBV15,TRBJ2-7,ATSRDGGRLGDEQY
TRBV25-1,TRBJ2-1,ASSLAGGPGNEQF
TRBV4-1,TRBJ1-4,ASSLINEKLF
TRBV10-3,TRBJ2-1,AIRTRDEQF
TRBV5-6,TRBJ1-2,ASSLRGLAYGYT
TRBV7-2,TRBJ2-5,ASSFSGLPQETQY
TRBV9,TRBJ2-3,ASSESAGSTDTQY
TRBV4-2,TRBJ2-5,ASSQGTTDLQTQY
TRBV7-9,TRBJ1-2,ASSTGQGNGYGYT
TRBV27,TRBJ1-2,ASSPNDRGLRYNYGYT
TRBV29-1,TRBJ1-1,SVGGPSLNTEAF
TRBV28,TRBJ1-5,ASIPTGTGRNQPQH
TRBV5-8,TRBJ1-5,ASSLGGGENQPQH
TRBV4-3,TRBJ2-1,ASSSPGGGDEQF
TRBV30,TRBJ1-2,AWSGSDYGYT
TRBV4-1,TRBJ2-5,ASSQEGTRGETQY
TRBV18,TRBJ2-1,ASSPSESSYNEQF
TRBV29-1,TRBJ2-2,SVAEQWDTGELF
TRBV4-2,TRBJ2-7,ASSQGGLAGGPHSYEQY
TRBV11-2,TRBJ1-1,ASSLGTVPDTEAF
TRBV6-4,TRBJ1-2,ASRASGAPSNYGYT
TRBV6-5,TRBJ2-3,ASSYRDTSTDTQY
TRBV7-9,TRBJ1-1,ASSSQGNTEAF
TRBV4-2,TRBJ1-1,ASSQVGGVNLEAF
TRBV5-5,TRBJ1-4,ASSLGPTDNEKLF
TRBV7-9,TRBJ2-1,ASSSNFGLAPPQF
TRBV6-4,TRBJ2-2,ASSDWNRGQNTGELF
TRBV11-3,TRBJ2-7,ASSPFVGTGPSGLY
TRBV27,TRBJ2-5,ASSLGPGETQY
TRBV18,TRBJ2-7,ASSPPGQGAAEQY
TRBV28,TRBJ1-4,ASSSTGSPNEKLF
TRBV7-2,TRBJ1-1,ASSLAFQGGTEAF
TRBV6-5,TRBJ2-1,ASTFPGGNNEQF
TRBV6-5,NA,ASSPTGYEQY
TRBV30,TRBJ2-3,AWTIDRITDTQY
TRBV12-5,TRBJ2-1,ASGLVSLAGESNEQF
TRBV9,TRBJ2-7,ASSVGTPEYEQY
TRBV5-8,TRBJ2-7,ASSRGQTSSYEQY
TRBV7-2,TRBJ1-1,ASSSSMNTEAF